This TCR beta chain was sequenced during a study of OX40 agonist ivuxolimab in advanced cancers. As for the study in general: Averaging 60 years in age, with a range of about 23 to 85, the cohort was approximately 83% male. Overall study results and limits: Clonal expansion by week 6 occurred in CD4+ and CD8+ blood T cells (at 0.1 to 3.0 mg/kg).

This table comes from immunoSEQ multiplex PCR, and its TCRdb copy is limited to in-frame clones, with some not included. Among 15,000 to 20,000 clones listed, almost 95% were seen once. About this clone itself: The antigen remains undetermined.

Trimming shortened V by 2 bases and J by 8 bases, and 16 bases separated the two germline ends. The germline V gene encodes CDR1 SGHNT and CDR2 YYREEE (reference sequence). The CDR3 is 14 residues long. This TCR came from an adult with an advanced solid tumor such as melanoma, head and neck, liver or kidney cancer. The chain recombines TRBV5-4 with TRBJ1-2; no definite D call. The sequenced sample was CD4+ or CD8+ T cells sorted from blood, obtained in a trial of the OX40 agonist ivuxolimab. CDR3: CASSFAGGTGGYTF. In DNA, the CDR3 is TGTGCCAGCAGCTTTGCGGGCGGCACTGGGGGCTACACCTTC.